The sample holds one count of the clone carrying this TCR beta chain. The sample originates from a study of shared clonotypes between healthy human individuals. V lost 4 bases and J 6 bases, leaving 22 bases between the germline ends. Germline CDR1 SGHAT, CDR2 FQNNGV. This CDR3 spans 16 amino acids. The method was immunoSEQ multiplex PCR; TCRdb's version includes in-frame clones alone and lacks a portion of them. Among 550,000 to 850,000 clones listed, around 67% were seen once. This receptor was obtained from a woman in her 30s in good health. Specimen: memory CD4+ T cells sorted from blood. Subset meaning: CD45RA-negative fraction. V gene TRBV11-2 combines with J gene TRBJ2-7; D call uncertain. Written as DNA, the CDR3 is TGTGCCAGCAGCTCAACAACTGCGTACCCTACCTCCGAGCAGTACTTC. This codes for CASSSTTAYPTSEQYF.